One and the same sample provided the 27 T cell receptor beta chains below, sequenced in a study of metastatic and nonmetastatic thyroid tumors. Thyroid surgery had not been preceded by any treatment in any patient. TCRdb re-called the PCR reads via MiXCR. The table lists roughly 40,000 clones, around 17% of them singletons. The sample comprised tumor tissue. These receptors originate from a female donor with papillary thyroid cancer or a benign thyroid nodule (not recorded which). Some clones in this sample may be carry-over from other donors' samples.

This clone was observed at least ten times. The V and J genes are TRBV7-9 and TRBJ1-6; 7 bases map to TRBD1. Germline CDR1 reads SEHNR; CDR2 reads FQNEAQ (reference sequence). The V and J ends lost 5 bases and 9 bases, in that order; junction bases with no gene match: 7. The CDR3 runs to 14 residues. The CDR3 loop is CASSHDRVFSPLHF. The CDR3 DNA follows: TGTGCCAGCAGCCATGACAGGGTGTTTTCACCCCTCCACTTT.

Turning to this clone: One end of the junction is discordant with germline, which a read error may explain. V gene TRBV12-3 or TRBV12-4 combines with J gene TRBJ2-2; D may be TRBD1 (6 bases). This CDR3 has 14 amino acids. The CDR3 is CASSPDGDTRELFF. The CDR3, as DNA: TGTGCCAGCAGTCCGGACGGGGACACCAGGGAGCTGTTTTTT.

This clone was observed many times. This sequence joins TRBV20-1 and TRBJ1-2; no reliable D call. With 0 bases removed from V and 7 bases from J, the gap between germline ends came to 15 bases. Germline loops: CDR1 DFQATT, CDR2 SNEGSKA (reference sequence). There are 14 residues in the CDR3. The CDR3: CSAREEYNSFGYTF. The CDR3 DNA is TGCAGTGCTAGAGAGGAGTACAACTCATTTGGCTACACCTTC.

The table lists this clone with many counts. The CDR3 loop is CATQGALPGANVLTF. In DNA, the CDR3 is TGTGCCACACAGGGGGCGCTCCCTGGGGCCAACGTCCTGACTTTC. V usage is TRBV28 and J usage is TRBJ2-6; 9 bases fit TRBD1. Per germline, CDR1 MDHEN and CDR2 SYDVKM. The CDR3 contains 15 residues. With 10 bases clipped from V and 2 bases from J, the junction kept 6 bases outside the gene matches.

This clone was seen many times. CDR3 nucleotides: TGTGCCAGCAGTGGCGGGGATCACGGGCCTCCTCGAAAGGAGCAGTACTTC. It codes for CASSGGDHGPPRKEQYF. The chain combines TRBV6-4 with TRBJ2-7, with D possibly being TRBD2 (6 bases). From germline, CDR1 is MRHNA and CDR2 SNTAGT. CDR3 size: 17 residues. With 4 bases removed from V and 7 bases from J, the gap between germline ends came to 26 bases.

The genes are TRBV20-1 and TRBJ1-2; 7 bases fit TRBD1. The CDR3 contains 15 residues. Germline V gives CDR1 DFQATT, CDR2 SNEGSKA (reference sequence). V shed 6 bases, J shed 0 bases, and the junction held 10 bases outside the gene matches. CDR3 nucleotide sequence: TGCAGTGCCCAGGGACAGATCCTTTCTAACTATGGCTACACCTTC. Translated, it gives CSAQGQILSNYGYTF.

This clone was seen ten or more times. The chain has TRBV28 and TRBJ2-7; D is possibly TRBD2 (5 bases). Germline V lookup: CDR1 MDHEN, CDR2 SYDVKM. CDR3 size: 13 residues. V was trimmed by 5 bases and J by 5 bases, leaving 13 bases between them. The CDR3 loop is CASSRYSGNEQYF. In DNA, the CDR3 is TGTGCCAGCAGTCGGTACTCGGGGAACGAGCAGTACTTC.

This clone was observed many times. This sequence may be a read error, since a much larger clone differs from it by one base. The chain is built from TRBV5-1 and TRBJ1-2, with a weak D call TRBD1 (6 bases). Between the trimmed V and J ends, which lost 6 bases and 8 bases, there was a span of 17 bases. Germline V gene data show CDR1 as SGHRS and CDR2 as YFSETQ. This CDR3 is 13 amino acids long. CDR3 nucleotide sequence: TGCGCCAGCAACCCTGGGGGGGCGGAAGGCTACACCTTC. Protein product: CASNPGGAEGYTF.

Concerning this clone itself: At one boundary the junction diverges from the germline segment, which might be a read error. This chain uses TRBV11-2 with TRBJ2-7; 7 nucleotides match TRBD2. The length of the CDR3 is 13 residues. CDR1 is SGHAT, CDR2 FQNNGV, per germline. DNA of the CDR3: TGTGCCAACAGCTCCTGGGCGGGAGTTGAGCAGTACTTT. Amino acids: CANSSWAGVEQYF.

There are many counts of this clone. The chain uses TRBV3-1 and TRBJ2-5, with 7 positions matching TRBD1. CDR3 length: 13 amino acids. Germline CDR1 and CDR2: LGHDT and YNNKEL (reference sequence). Trimming at V came to 3 bases and at J to 14 bases, leaving 12 bases not matched to a gene. The CDR3 loop is CASSHTGAPECYF. DNA of the CDR3: TGTGCCAGCAGCCATACAGGGGCCCCGGAATGCTACTTC.

This clone appeared many times. The CDR3 DNA reads as TGTGCCAGCAGCCGAAACAGGGGTAAGCAGTTCTTC. It yields the protein CASSRNRGKQFF. The chain couples TRBV27 to TRBJ2-1; 7 nucleotides align to TRBD1. CDR1 and CDR2 (germline): MNHEY, SMNVEV (reference sequence). Trimming removed 6 bases from V and 11 bases from J; junction bases left unmatched: 7. The CDR3 is made up of 12 amino acids.

This clone occurred a few times. A clone one base away is much larger, so this may be a read error. The chain is built from TRBV25-1 and TRBJ2-5; D uncertain. CDR1 is MGHDK, CDR2 SYGVNS, per germline. CDR3 length: 16 amino acids. The V end was cut by 3 bases, the J end by 2 bases, with 16 bases between. The CDR3 sequence is CASSDSVRSIQETQYF. Written as DNA, the CDR3 is TGTGCCAGCAGTGACTCGGTGCGCTCAATACAAGAGACCCAGTACTTC.

Ten or more counts support this clone. The junction departs from the called germline gene at one end, perhaps through a read error. Other DNA sequences in the same sample also yield this CDR3. The gene calls are TRBV7-9 and TRBJ2-5, with TRBD2 identical over 10 bases. This CDR3 spans 17 amino acids. In germline, CDR1 is SEHNR, CDR2 FQNEAQ (reference sequence). The CDR3 loop reads CASSLAWLAGVLETQHF. The CDR3 DNA follows: TGTGCCAGCAGCTTAGCGTGGCTAGCGGGAGTATTGGAGACCCAGCACTTC.

This clone appeared many times. This rearrangement joins TRBV7-2 to TRBJ2-5; 11 nucleotides agree with TRBD2. Looked up from germline, CDR1 is SGHTA and CDR2 is FQGNSA. V lost 4 bases to trimming and J lost 4 bases; unmatched junction nucleotides: 5. The CDR3 is made up of 15 amino acids. This chain's CDR3 is CASSSLAGGPETQYF. In DNA form, the CDR3 reads TGTGCCAGCAGCTCCTTAGCGGGAGGGCCAGAGACCCAGTACTTC.

V is TRBV11-2 and J is TRBJ2-3; 7 bases fit TRBD2. The V segment lost 5 bases and the J segment 7 bases; nucleotides outside the gene matches: 18. The germline CDR1 and CDR2 sequences are SGHAT and FQNNGV. CDR3 size: 17 residues. The CDR3 DNA sequence: TGTGCCAGCAGCCGCGGCCTCGCGGCGGGAGCGTTATATACGCAGTATTTT. This codes for CASSRGLAAGALYTQYF.

This clone was seen a handful of times. CDR3 protein: CASRGWQNEKLFF. The CDR3 nucleotides are TGTGCCAGCAGAGGGTGGCAGAATGAAAAACTGTTTTTT. The gene calls are TRBV6-1 and TRBJ1-4; D gene unclear. CDR3 length equals 13 residues. In germline, CDR1 is MNHNS, CDR2 SASEGT. V dropped 6 bases and J dropped 5 bases, with 10 bases sitting between them.

This clone was picked up many times. The V and J genes are TRBV6-5 and TRBJ2-1; D uncertain. Germline lookup yields CDR1 MNHEY and CDR2 SVGAGI. Trimming took off 2 bases at V and 9 bases at J, with 14 bases between the two ends. This CDR3 is 14 amino acids long. The CDR3 DNA is TGTGCCAGCAGTTACCGGAATTTCGCGTCTGAGCAGTTCTTC. Encoded protein: CASSYRNFASEQFF.

The chain joins TRBV4-1 to TRBJ2-7, with D perhaps TRBD1 (6 bases). V shed 11 bases and J shed 3 bases, with 26 bases lying between them. The CDR3 contains 16 residues. The germline V gene encodes CDR1 MGHRA and CDR2 YSYEKL. CDR3 region: CAGSQDQGGHFYEQYF. The DNA of the CDR3 is TGCGCCGGTAGCCAAGATCAAGGGGGACACTTCTACGAGCAGTACTTC.

This clone came up many times. The chain links TRBV11-2 to TRBJ2-3; the match to TRBD2 covers 14 bases. V lost 1 base, J lost 2 bases, and 2 bases stayed unmatched. The CDR3 length is 17 residues. Germline V gene sequence: CDR1 SGHAT, CDR2 FQNNGV. CDR3 loop: CASSLGTSGRFTDTQYF. In DNA, the CDR3 is TGTGCCAGCAGCTTAGGGACTAGCGGGAGGTTCACAGATACGCAGTATTTT.

In its sample, this clone was seen many times. This chain connects TRBV10-3 to TRBJ2-3, with D unclear. The CDR3 contains 13 residues. Trimming took 0 bases from V and 6 from J, leaving 7 bases between them. Germline CDR1 is ENHRY and CDR2 is SYGVKD. The DNA of the CDR3 is TGTGCCATCAGTGAGTCAAGGTCCGATACGCAGTATTTT. Encoded protein: CAISESRSDTQYF.

The table lists this clone with many counts. The V gene is TRBV7-2, the J gene TRBJ1-1; the D is unclear. The length of the CDR3 is 14 residues. CDR1 and CDR2 from the germline V gene are SGHTA and FQGNSA. Trimming took off 6 bases at V and 4 bases at J, with 15 bases between the two ends. CDR3: CASSRKSGGTEAFF. Written as DNA, the CDR3 is TGTGCCAGCAGTCGCAAATCTGGTGGCACTGAAGCTTTCTTT.

There are many counts of this clone. This rearrangement joins TRBV30 to TRBJ2-4, with D perhaps matching TRBD1 (6 bases). CDR1 is GTSNPN and CDR2 is SVGIG in the germline V gene (reference sequence). The CDR3 sequence is 15 residues long. Trimming left V 0 bases short and J 3 bases short, with 12 bases between. The CDR3 loop is CAWSVRGRDKNIQYF. The CDR3 coding sequence is TGTGCCTGGAGTGTAAGGGGGAGAGACAAAAACATTCAGTACTTC.

As to this clone: One base away lies a much larger clone, so this may be a sequencing read error. Other DNA sequences in the same sample also yield this CDR3. This rearrangement joins TRBV7-2 to TRBJ2-3, with no clear D. This CDR3 region has 14 residues. The germline V and J ends were trimmed by 0 bases and 3 bases, with 7 bases remaining between them. Germline-derived CDR1 and CDR2 are SGHTA and FQGNSA. CDR3 residues: CASSLAATTDTQYF. The CDR3 region has the DNA TGTGCCAGCAGCTTAGCTGCTACTACAGATACGCAGTATTTT.

There are many counts of this clone. The chain couples TRBV4-3 to TRBJ2-1; D is unclear. CDR3 length: 15 amino acids. From germline, CDR1 is LGHNA and CDR2 YSLEER. V was trimmed by 0 bases and J by 10 bases, leaving 16 bases between them. CDR3 sequence (DNA): TGCGCCAGCAGCCAAGATATCCATTTAGGAAGGGAGCAGTTCTTC. This codes for CASSQDIHLGREQFF.

This clone has a count of ten or more. This chain uses TRBV5-1 with TRBJ2-3; 8 positions agree with TRBD2. V shed 2 bases, J shed 1 base, and the junction held 6 bases outside the gene matches. The CDR3 loop spans 16 amino acids. Germline V gene data show CDR1 as SGHRS and CDR2 as YFSETQ. CDR3 sequence reads: CASSLLADGGTDTQYF. The CDR3 DNA sequence: TGCGCCAGCAGCTTACTAGCGGATGGCGGCACAGATACGCAGTATTTT. Combining the CDR3 with reference TRBV5-1 and TRBJ2-3 gives the whole variable domain KAGVTQTPRYLIKTRGQQVTLSCSPISGHRSVSWYQQTPGQGLQFLFEYFSETQRNKGNFPGRFSGRQFSNSRSEMNVSTLELGDSALYLCASSLLADGGTDTQYFGPGTRLTVL.

This clone was observed many times. V usage is TRBV18 and J usage is TRBJ2-6; D remains ambiguous. In germline, CDR1 is KGHSH, CDR2 LQKENI. The CDR3 covers 17 residues. V gave up 2 bases and J gave up 0 bases, with 11 bases separating them. CDR3 nucleotide sequence: TGTGCCAGCTCACCAGCGCTATCCGGCTCTGGGGCCAACGTCCTGACTTTC. This codes for CASSPALSGSGANVLTF. Combining the CDR3 with reference TRBV18 and TRBJ2-6 gives the whole variable domain NAGVMQNPRHLVRRRGQEARLRCSPMKGHSHVYWYRQLPEEGLKFMVYLQKENIIDESGMPKERFSAEFPKEGPSILRIQQVVRGDSAAYFCASSPALSGSGANVLTFGAGSRLTVL.

This clone was seen ten or more times. The chain is built from TRBV7-2 and TRBJ2-2, with TRBD2 identical over 9 bases. Per germline, CDR1 SGHTA and CDR2 FQGNSA. Trimming cost V 10 bases and J 6 bases; bases outside gene matches: 9. There are 14 residues in the CDR3. The CDR3 loop is CATTVVAGAGELFF. The CDR3 DNA is TGTGCCACAACGGTGGTAGCGGGAGCCGGGGAGCTGTTTTTT.